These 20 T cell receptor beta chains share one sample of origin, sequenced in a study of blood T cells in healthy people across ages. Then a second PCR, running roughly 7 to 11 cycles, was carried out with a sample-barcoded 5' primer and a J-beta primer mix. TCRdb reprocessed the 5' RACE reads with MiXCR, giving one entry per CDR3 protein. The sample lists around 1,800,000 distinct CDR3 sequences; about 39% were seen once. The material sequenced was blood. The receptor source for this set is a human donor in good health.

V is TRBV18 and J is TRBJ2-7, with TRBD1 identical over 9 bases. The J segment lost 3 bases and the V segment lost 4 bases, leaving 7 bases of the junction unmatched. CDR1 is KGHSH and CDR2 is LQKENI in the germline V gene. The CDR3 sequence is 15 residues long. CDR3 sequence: CASSRHSGQGYEQYF. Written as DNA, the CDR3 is TGTGCCAGCTCACGGCATTCGGGACAGGGCTACGAGCAGTACTTC. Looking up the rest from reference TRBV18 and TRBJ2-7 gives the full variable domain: NAGVMQNPRHLVRRRGQEARLRCSPMKGHSHVYWYRQLPEEGLKFMVYLQKENIIDESGMPKERFSAEFPKEGPSILRIQQVVRGDSAAYFCASSRHSGQGYEQYFGPGTRLTVT.

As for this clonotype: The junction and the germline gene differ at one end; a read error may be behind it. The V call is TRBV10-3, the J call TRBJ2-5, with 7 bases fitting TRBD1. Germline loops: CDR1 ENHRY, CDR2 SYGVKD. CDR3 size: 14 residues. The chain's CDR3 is CAISPIGGQEAQYF. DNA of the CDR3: TGTGCCATCAGCCCTATAGGGGGCCAAGAGGCCCAGTACTTC.

In DNA, the CDR3 is TGCGCCAGCAGCCAAGAATCAAACAGGGCAGACTATGGCTACACCTTC. Translated, it gives CASSQESNRADYGYTF. This chain uses TRBV4-1 with TRBJ1-2; D might be TRBD1 (6 bases). The germline V gene has CDR1 MGHRA and CDR2 YSYEKL. Deletions cut 0 bases from V and 3 bases from J, with 14 bases between. The CDR3 totals 16 residues.

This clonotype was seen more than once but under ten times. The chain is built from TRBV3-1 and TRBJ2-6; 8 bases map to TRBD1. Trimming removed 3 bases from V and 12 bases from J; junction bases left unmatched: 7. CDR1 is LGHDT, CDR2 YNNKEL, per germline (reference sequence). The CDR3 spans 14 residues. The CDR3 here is CASSQQGALRVLTF. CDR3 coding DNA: TGTGCCAGCAGCCAGCAGGGGGCCCTCCGCGTCCTGACTTTC.

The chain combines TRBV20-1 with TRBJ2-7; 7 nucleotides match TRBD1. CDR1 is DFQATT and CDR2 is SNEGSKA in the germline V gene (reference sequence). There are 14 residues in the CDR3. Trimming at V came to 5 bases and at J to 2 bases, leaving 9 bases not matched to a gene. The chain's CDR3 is CSALSGTVAYEQYF. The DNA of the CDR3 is TGCAGTGCTCTCTCCGGGACAGTAGCCTACGAGCAGTACTTC.

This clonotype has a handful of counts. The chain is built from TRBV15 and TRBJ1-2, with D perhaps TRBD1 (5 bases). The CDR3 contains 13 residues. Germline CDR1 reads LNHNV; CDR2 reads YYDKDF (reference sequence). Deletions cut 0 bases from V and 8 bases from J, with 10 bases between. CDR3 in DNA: TGTGCCACCAGCAGAGAGAGACAGTCAGGCTACACCTTC. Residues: CATSRERQSGYTF.

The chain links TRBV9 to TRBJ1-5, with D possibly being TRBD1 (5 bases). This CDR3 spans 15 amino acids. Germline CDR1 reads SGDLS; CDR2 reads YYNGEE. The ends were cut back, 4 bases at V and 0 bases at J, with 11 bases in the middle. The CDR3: CASSIGQNSNQPQHF. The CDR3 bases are TGTGCCAGCAGCATCGGACAAAATAGCAATCAGCCCCAGCATTTT.

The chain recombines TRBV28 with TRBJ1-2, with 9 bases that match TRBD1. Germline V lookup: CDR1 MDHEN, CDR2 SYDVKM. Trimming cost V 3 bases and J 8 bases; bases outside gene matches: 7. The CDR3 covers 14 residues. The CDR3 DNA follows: TGTGCCAGCAGTTTTTGGGACAGGGTTCGGGGCTACACCTTC. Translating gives CASSFWDRVRGYTF.

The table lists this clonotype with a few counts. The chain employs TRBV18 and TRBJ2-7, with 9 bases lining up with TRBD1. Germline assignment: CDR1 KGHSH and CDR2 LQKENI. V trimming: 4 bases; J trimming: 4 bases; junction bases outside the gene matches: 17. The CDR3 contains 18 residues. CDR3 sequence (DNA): TGTGCCAGCTCACGCGTCTTCCCCATCCGGGACAGGGAGTACGAGCAGTACTTC. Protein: CASSRVFPIRDREYEQYF.

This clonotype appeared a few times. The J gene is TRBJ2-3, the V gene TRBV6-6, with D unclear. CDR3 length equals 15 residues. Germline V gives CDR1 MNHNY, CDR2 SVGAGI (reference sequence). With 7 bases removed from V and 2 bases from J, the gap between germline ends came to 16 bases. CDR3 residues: CASTFGSYPTDTQYF. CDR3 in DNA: TGTGCCAGCACCTTTGGTTCGTACCCCACAGATACGCAGTATTTT.

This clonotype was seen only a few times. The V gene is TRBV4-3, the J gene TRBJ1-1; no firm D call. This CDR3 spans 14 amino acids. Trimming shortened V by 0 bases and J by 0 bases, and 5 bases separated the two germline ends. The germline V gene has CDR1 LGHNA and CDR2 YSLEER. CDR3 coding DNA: TGCGCCAGCAGCCAAGACTCCGTGAACACTGAAGCTTTCTTT. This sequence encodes CASSQDSVNTEAFF.

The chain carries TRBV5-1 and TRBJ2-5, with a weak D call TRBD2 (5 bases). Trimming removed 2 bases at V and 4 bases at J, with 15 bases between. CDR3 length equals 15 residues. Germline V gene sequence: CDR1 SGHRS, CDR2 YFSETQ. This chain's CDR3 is CASSFGGIGGETQYF. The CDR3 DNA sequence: TGCGCCAGCAGCTTCGGCGGTATCGGAGGAGAGACCCAGTACTTC.

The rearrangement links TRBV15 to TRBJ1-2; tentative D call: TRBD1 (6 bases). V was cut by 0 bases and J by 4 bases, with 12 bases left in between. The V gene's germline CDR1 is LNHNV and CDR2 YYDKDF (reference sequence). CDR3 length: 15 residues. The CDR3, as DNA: TGTGCCACCAGCAGAGAGTTGGGGGCTGGCTATGGCTACACCTTC. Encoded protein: CATSRELGAGYGYTF.

The CDR3, as DNA: TGCAGCGTGACCGCGACAGGGAATCGCTACGAGCAGTACTTC. Translated, it gives CSVTATGNRYEQYF. This chain joins TRBV29-1 and TRBJ2-7; 7 nucleotides agree with TRBD1. Germline-derived CDR1 and CDR2 are SQVTM and ANQGSEA. V was clipped by 6 bases and J by 3 bases; unmatched bases: 11. The length of the CDR3 is 14 residues.

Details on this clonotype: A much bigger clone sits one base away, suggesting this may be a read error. CDR3 nucleotide sequence: TGCAGTGCTAGAGATCACCAGTGGGGGCCAATCAATGAGCAGTTCTTC. Amino acid sequence: CSARDHQWGPINEQFF. The genes are TRBV20-1 and TRBJ2-1, with a weak D call TRBD1 (6 bases). V lost 0 bases and J lost 6, with 18 bases in between. This CDR3 contains 16 residues. The germline gives CDR1 DFQATT, CDR2 SNEGSKA (reference sequence).

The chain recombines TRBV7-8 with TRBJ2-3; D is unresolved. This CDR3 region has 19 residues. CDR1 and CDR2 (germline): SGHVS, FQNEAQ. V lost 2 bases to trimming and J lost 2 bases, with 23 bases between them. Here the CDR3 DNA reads TGTGCCAGCAGCTTAAATCTGGCGGCTAGATTTGTTGCCACAGATACGCAGTATTTT. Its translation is CASSLNLAARFVATDTQYF. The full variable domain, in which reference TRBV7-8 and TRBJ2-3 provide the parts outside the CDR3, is GAGVSQSPRYKVAKRGQDVALRCDPISGHVSLFWYQQALGQGPEFLTYFQNEAQLDKSGLPSDRFFAERPEGSVSTLKIQRTQQEDSAVYLCASSLNLAARFVATDTQYFGPGTRLTVL.

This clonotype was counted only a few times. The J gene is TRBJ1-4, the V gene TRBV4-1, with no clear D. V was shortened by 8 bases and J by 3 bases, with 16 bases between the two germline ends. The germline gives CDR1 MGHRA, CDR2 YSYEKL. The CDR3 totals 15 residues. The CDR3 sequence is CASCLAWVANEKLFF. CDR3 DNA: TGCGCCAGCTGCCTGGCTTGGGTCGCTAATGAAAAACTGTTTTTT.

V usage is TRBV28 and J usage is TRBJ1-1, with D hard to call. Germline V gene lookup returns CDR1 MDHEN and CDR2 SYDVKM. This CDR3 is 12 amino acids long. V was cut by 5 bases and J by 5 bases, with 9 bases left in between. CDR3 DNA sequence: TGTGCCAGCAGTCGCTCCAGGACTGAAGCTTTCTTT. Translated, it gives CASSRSRTEAFF.

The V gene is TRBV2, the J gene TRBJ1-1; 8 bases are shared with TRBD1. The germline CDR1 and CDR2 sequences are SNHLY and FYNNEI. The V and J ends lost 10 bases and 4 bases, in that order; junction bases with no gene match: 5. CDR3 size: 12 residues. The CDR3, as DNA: TGTGCCAACTCCGACAGGGGCACTGAAGCTTTCTTT. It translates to CANSDRGTEAFF. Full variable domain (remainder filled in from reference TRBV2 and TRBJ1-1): EPEVTQTPSHQVTQMGQEVILRCVPISNHLYFYWYRQILGQKVEFLVSFYNNEISEKSEIFDDQFSVERPDGSNFTLKIRSTKLEDSAMYFCANSDRGTEAFFGQGTRLTVV.

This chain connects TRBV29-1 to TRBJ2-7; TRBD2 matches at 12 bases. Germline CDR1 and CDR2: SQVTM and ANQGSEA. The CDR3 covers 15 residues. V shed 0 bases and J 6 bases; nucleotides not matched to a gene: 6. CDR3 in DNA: TGCAGCGTTGAAGATACCCCGGGACTAGCGGGCGAGCAGTACTTC. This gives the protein CSVEDTPGLAGEQYF.